Listed here is a single TCR beta chain. Its antigen is undetermined. This sample was included in a study of OX40 agonist ivuxolimab in advanced cancers. The overall study: Ivuxolimab, an agonist antibody against OX40 (CD134), was given to patients. Study outcomes and limitations: Averaging showed that CD8+ T cells had more expanded clones than CD4+ did. There were also nonresponders showing low normalized T-cell clonal expansion. The CD4+ and CD8+ T cells in the blood had expanded clonally by week 6 at 0.1 to 3.0 mg/kg.

Germline CDR1 MNHNY, CDR2 SVGAGI (reference sequence). Trimming removed 7 bases from V and 4 bases from J; junction bases left unmatched: 8. This CDR3 spans 15 amino acids. Here immunoSEQ multiplex PCR was the method, and the copy in TCRdb shows in-frame clones only, minus some. The data hold tens of thousands of clones, with 84% observed a single time. The receptor comes from an adult with an advanced solid tumor such as melanoma, head and neck, liver or kidney cancer. The rearrangement joins TRBV6-6 to TRBJ2-1, with TRBD2 matching 9 bases. The sequencing here drew on CD4+ or CD8+ T cells sorted from blood, taken in a trial of the OX40 agonist ivuxolimab. CDR3 amino acids: CASMGGAGGYNEQFF. DNA of the CDR3: TGTGCCAGCATGGGGGGAGCGGGAGGATACAATGAGCAGTTCTTC.